This TCR beta chain emerged from a study of shared clonotypes between healthy human individuals. Details on this clone: What it binds is unknown.

Naive CD8 cells comprised CD45RO-negative, CCR7-positively selected cells, excluding terminally differentiated effector memory CD45RA+ cells. Notes on the study in general: Clonotypes that were shared across four donors made up roughly 5.2% of naive CD4 clonotypes.

Germline V CDR1 and CDR2: SGHVS, FQNEAQ. V shed 5 bases, J shed 4 bases, and the junction held 13 bases outside the gene matches. The length of the CDR3 is 16 residues. Assay runs were performed at deep level. Every subset's genomic DNA went evenly onto several immunoSEQ plates. Per the original methods: Filtering was not the same, since immunoSEQ gave junction-only sequences without quality scores. Clones were sequenced by immunoSEQ multiplex PCR, and TCRdb holds only the in-frame ones, with some missing. The DNA gave D and trimming, while V, J and clone size come from that table. The sample gives about 680,000 clones, roughly nine tenths of which show up once; 24% is in the top ten.

The TCR sequence derives from a man aged 30 to 45 in good health. Material: naive CD8+ T cells sorted from blood. The chain couples TRBV7-8 to TRBJ2-7, with 8 bases fitting TRBD2. Here the CDR3 reads CASSHPRSGSFYEQYF. The CDR3, as DNA: TGTGCCAGCAGCCACCCCCGCAGCGGGAGTTTTTACGAGCAGTACTTC.